The source of this TCR beta chain is a study of cytomegalovirus exposure and HLA in healthy donors (dated by TCRdb to about 2017). Turning to the overall study: An earlier analysis of more than 550 of the donors reported approximately 280 Gb of sequence data and 117 million unique TCR beta sequences obtained from about 179 million T cells. An early release that covered some 630 HLA-typed donors contained about 300 gigabases of sequencing data and tens of millions of unique TCR sequences. Of the 300 to 500 genotyped donors, over 80% were placed in the genetic ancestry cluster associated with self-reported Caucasian donors. The study aimed to test whether cataloging public T cell receptors could reveal signatures of past pathogen exposure. The T cell repertoires of 550 to 850 subjects were profiled by immunosequencing and related to cytomegalovirus serostatus. Along with the roughly 670-subject first cohort, a separate validation cohort of 120 different subjects was used. High-throughput TCR immunosequencing, statistical association of individual TCRs with disease status, and machine learning were combined to predict cytomegalovirus infection status. A later analysis re-examined previously published TCR beta repertoires from more than 650 donors and added high-resolution HLA genotyping to investigate patterns of TCR occurrence. Rather than using new phenotypic data, the later analysis identified candidate immune exposures from TCR beta sequences and from how often those sequences occurred across donors. In an earlier analysis of a few hundred of the donors, high-throughput TCR beta sequencing was used to judge whether each TCR beta V gene segment behaved as functional or pseudogenic. Donor age, sex, ethnicity and CMV serostatus were collected together with the repertoire data. In a later genetic analysis, genome-wide SNP genotypes for about 65% of the roughly 700 donors were used, and that subset was treated as a discovery cohort. All discovery cohort repertoires had been generated on a single sequencing platform. Class I and class II HLA loci were covered by the typing at four-digit resolution. The number of donors typed differed by locus, with roughly 629-640 for A, B, C, DRB1 and DQB1, more than 500 for DQA1, 600 to 610 for DPA1, and approximately 470 for DPB1. Roughly five DR-DQ haplotypes were treated as single units for association and clustering because of strong linkage in the cohort. Among some 400 genotyped donors of the cohort, an average of around 250,000 unique TCR beta nucleotide sequences was sequenced per donor, of which about 18% were non-productive.

The cohort comprised fewer than 750 healthy bone marrow donors. Cohort members were all nominally healthy when sampled, although unrecorded immune exposures were likely present. The donor was CMV seropositive and belonged to the group of some 290 seropositive cohort members. A peripheral blood sample was provided by each donor, and peripheral blood mononuclear cells were used for TCR beta sequencing. Genomic DNA extraction from the blood cell samples was performed with the Qiagen DNeasy Blood Extraction Kit. The method was the immunoSEQ multiplex PCR assay. A mixture of 60 forward primers for TCR Vbeta segments and 13 reverse primers for TCR Jbeta segments was used in the multiplex PCR. The CDR3 region of rearranged TCR beta genes was amplified from genomic DNA with a multiplex PCR assay. On the Illumina HiSeq System, the amplified TCR beta libraries were sequenced as 87-base-pair reads. Regarding the original processing steps: In a later analysis, 80 million or so unique TCR beta chains were counted across the approximately 670 repertoires, and about 10 million of these chains were shared by at least two donors. A nearest-neighbor algorithm error-corrected the raw reads and collapsed the reads into unique sequences, merging closely related sequences to remove PCR and sequencing errors. To assign V, D and J gene segments, CDR3 sequences were aligned to IMGT reference sequences. For a sequence to be retained, a match of at least six nucleotides was required to both a V gene segment and a J gene segment. A rearrangement counted as productive if the CDR3 had no stop codons and remained in frame with V and J, and every other rearrangement counted as non-productive. Following IMGT convention, CDR3 was defined as the stretch from the second conserved V-encoded cysteine up to the conserved J-encoded phenylalanine. In an earlier analysis of approximately 500 of the donors, sequences lacking an unambiguous match to a single V gene segment were excluded. An earlier analysis of a few hundred of the donors called V segments functional above 56.7% productive rearrangements and segregating when the between-donor standard deviation exceeded 5%. A statistical classification framework was developed to diagnose cytomegalovirus status using the catalog of TCR beta chain sequences. V and J gene assignment, in a later analysis, came from comparing TCR nucleotide sequences with IMGT/GENE-DB human TR gene sequences. Using the TCRdist pipeline, a later analysis assigned CDR3 sequences along with most-parsimonious VDJ recombination scenarios. In a later analysis, each TCR beta chain was defined by its CDR3 amino acid sequence together with its V-gene family, and reads without a unique V-gene family were excluded. As a way to deal with suspected cross-contamination and a sequencing artifact, a later analysis dropped hundreds of nucleotide sequences that were highly shared and had low generation probability. For each public chain, a later analysis derived a clonal expansion index from normalized ranks of inferred template counts within each repertoire. A later analysis computed generation probabilities with a VDJ recombination model fitted to out-of-frame rearrangements, and checked the results against IGoR. In a later analysis, TCR-TCR, TCR-HLA and TCR-CMV co-occurrence was scored with hypergeometric tests, and a repertoire-size bias correction was applied to TCR pairs. A later analysis estimated false discovery rates by permuting HLA or CMV assignments 20 times. In a later analysis, co-occurring TCRs were grouped with DBSCAN, and TCRdist sequence similarity was added when clustering was performed within HLA-allele-positive subsets. Co-occurrence clustering excluded repertoires with fewer than 30,000 or more than 120,000 public chains, plus five with anomalous nucleotide sharing. In TCRdb, the immuneACCESS table is reduced to in-frame sequences with V and J assigned. These tables do not hold every clone; where another copy was compared, an unresolved V gene accounts for under half, and the others remain unexplained. Clonal size and the V and J genes are those of that table, whereas D and trimming came from the DNA. The sample contains some 190,000 clones, approximately 84% of them found a single time. The ten largest account for 1.2% to 1.5% of the sample.

Study-level results and caveats: Immune exposure information for the cohort was limited to CMV serostatus. In a later analysis, several top co-occurrence clusters were reported to appear linked to parvovirus B19, influenza, CMV and Epstein-Barr virus. Only TCR beta chains were sequenced in this cohort, and the absence of alpha or paired-chain data limited detectable features. When HLA alleles, especially DR and DQ, strongly co-occurred, attributing TCR associations to individual alleles was difficult. The study gave a list of under 200 TCR beta chains associated with cytomegalovirus. According to the authors, the approach could potentially be generalized to other disease states and immunological phenotypes. Presence/absence analyses assumed roughly uniform sequencing depth across donors, an assumption that may not hold. In a later analysis, the rate of TCR association differed among HLA loci, with DRB1 alleles having the most associated TCRs and HLA-C alleles having the fewest. An association between a missense DCLRE1C variant and V-gene and J-gene trimming of TCR beta chains was found in a later genetic analysis and replicated in an independent cohort. A further reported finding was that TCR beta sequences accurately predicted the HLA-A and HLA-B alleles for most subjects in the first cohort. Broadly in line with IMGT annotations, most TCR beta V segments showed up in productive rearrangements about 90% or about 30% of the time in an earlier analysis of 450 to 600 of the donors. Some IMGT-functional V segments, including TRBV6-2 and TRBV6-3, could not be told apart with the 87-base-pair reads, so those segments were excluded. In a later analysis, HLA-associated TCR beta chains were found to be more clonally expanded and to have lower generation probabilities than equally common non-associated chains. Because HLA typing was unavailable for some donors at each locus, only the typed subset was used in association tests. In a later analysis, most CMV-associated TCR beta chains were found to appear HLA-restricted, with HLA associations seemingly driven largely by CMV exposure. In vitro tests confirmed that three of the cytomegalovirus-associated TCR beta chains recognize cytomegalovirus antigens. The earlier analysis of fewer than 750 of the donors excluded around 17 rarely observed V segments, including chromosome 9 orphons, because counts were too low. A group of highly shared sequence variants was considered likely to be a technical artifact of the sequencing pipeline. The classifier was reported to diagnose cytomegalovirus status with high specificity and sensitivity in both the original cohort and the validation cohort. In a later analysis, around 17,000 TCR beta sequences were associated with specific HLA alleles at a false discovery rate of 0.05. According to a later genetic analysis, donors in an Asian-associated ancestry cluster had fewer N-insertions in productive TCRs than the approximately 710-donor mean. Most TCR sequences were seen in very few donors, while some public TCRs were found in many individuals. Correlated functional status among segregating V segments might be attributable to linkage disequilibrium, but an unknown experimental factor could not be ruled out.

According to the germline V gene, CDR1 reads MRHNA and CDR2 reads SNTAGT. The trim is 2 bases for V and 4 bases for J, with a gap of 10 bases between the germline ends. The CDR3 measures 14 amino acids from cysteine to phenylalanine. Only the CDR3 portion is preserved as DNA: 42 bases, with reading frame beginning at the first base. About this clone itself: Its antigen is still unknown. Per-base qualities were not stored, and no clone one base away is much larger.

Sequencing was carried out using PBMCs. Recombination linked TRBV6-4 to TRBJ2-3, with TRBD1 tentatively as D gene (5 bases match). This clonotype was obtained from a girl aged 5-17 years in good health and CMV-seropositive. At the DNA level, the sequence is TGTGCCAGCAGTGACGGGAAAGGGGCAGATACGCAGTATTTT. This gives the protein CASSDGKGADTQYF.